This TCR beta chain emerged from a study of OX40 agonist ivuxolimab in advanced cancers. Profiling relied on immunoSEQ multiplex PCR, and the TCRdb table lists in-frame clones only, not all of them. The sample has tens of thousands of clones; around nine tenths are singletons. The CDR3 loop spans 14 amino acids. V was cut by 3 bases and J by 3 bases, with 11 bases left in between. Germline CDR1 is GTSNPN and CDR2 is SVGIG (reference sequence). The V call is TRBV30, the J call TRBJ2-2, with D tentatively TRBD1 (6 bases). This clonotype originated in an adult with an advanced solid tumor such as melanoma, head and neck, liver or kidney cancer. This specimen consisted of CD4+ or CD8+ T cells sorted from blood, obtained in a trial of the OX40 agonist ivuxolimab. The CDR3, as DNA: TGTGCCTGGAGCCCCGGGACACACACCGGGGAGCTGTTTTTT. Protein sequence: CAWSPGTHTGELFF.